Presented here are 25 T cell receptor beta chains from one specimen sequenced in a study of Ad26.COV2.S vaccination and SARS-CoV-2 variants. Indicated treatment: 15 to 20 received Ad26.COV2.S at low or high dose, single or two shots; about 5 received placebo; per-sample allocation not given. Samples were taken on day 63 after the first vaccine or placebo injection. Using immunoSEQ multiplex PCR, the repertoire was profiled, and TCRdb retains in-frame clones only, with some absent. This sample carries roughly 400,000 clones, approximately 89% of them seen once, and the ten largest clones take around 1.9%. Sequenced here: peripheral blood, sampled in a trial of Ad26.COV2.S vaccine versus placebo. Source of these receptors: a person between 18 and 65 years old who received the Ad26.COV2.S COVID-19 vaccine or a placebo.

The V and J genes are TRBV28 and TRBJ2-5; unclear D gene. Looked up from germline, CDR1 is MDHEN and CDR2 is SYDVKM. The CDR3 is made up of 13 amino acids. V was trimmed by 8 bases and J by 4 bases, leaving 14 bases between them. The CDR3 DNA sequence: TGTGCCAGCGCGCGGAGCCCTGGAGAGACCCAGTACTTC. The encoded protein is CASARSPGETQYF.

This rearrangement joins TRBV3-1 (or the pseudogene TRBV3-2) to TRBJ2-1; D might be TRBD1 or TRBD2, each matching 5 bases. Germline V gene data show CDR1 as LGHDT and CDR2 as YNNKEL (reference sequence). This CDR3 comprises 13 residues. V was pared by 1 base and J by 11 bases, with 12 bases between. DNA of the CDR3: TGTGCCAGCAGCCAAGGTGAGGGGACCCAGCAGTTCTTC. Its translation is CASSQGEGTQQFF.

The chain recombines TRBV19 with TRBJ2-2; weak D call: TRBD2 (6 bases). The CDR3 is 16 residues long. CDR1 and CDR2 from the germline V gene are LNHDA and SQIVND (reference sequence). The V gene lost 3 bases and the J gene lost 1 base, with 12 bases spanning the gap. CDR3 region: CASSIRGGLNTGELFF. For the CDR3, the DNA is TGTGCCAGTAGTATTAGGGGAGGCCTGAACACCGGGGAGCTGTTTTTT.

The V gene is TRBV9, the J gene TRBJ1-1; no firm D call. CDR3 length equals 15 residues. The V end was cut by 2 bases, the J end by 0 bases, with 11 bases between. Germline CDR1 reads SGDLS; CDR2 reads YYNGEE. CDR3 loop: CASSVTGNMNTEAFF. Here the CDR3 DNA reads TGTGCCAGCAGCGTTACGGGGAACATGAACACTGAAGCTTTCTTT.

With regard to this clone: This CDR3 is also generated by other DNA sequences in the sample. This sequence joins TRBV5-1 and TRBJ2-7, with D perhaps matching TRBD1 (6 bases). This CDR3 has 14 amino acids. Germline loops: CDR1 SGHRS, CDR2 YFSETQ. V was clipped by 0 bases and J by 2 bases, with 9 bases between them. CDR3 sequence (DNA): TGCGCCAGCAGCTTGGGGGCAGGGGCCTACGAGCAGTACTTC. This sequence encodes CASSLGAGAYEQYF.

The J gene is TRBJ2-2, the V gene TRBV7-2; 9 bases match TRBD1. The CDR3 totals 18 residues. The germline gives CDR1 SGHTA, CDR2 FQGNSA. V dropped 0 bases and J dropped 5; count of bases not matched to a gene: 10. The CDR3 here is CASSLAWGQGPETGELFF. The CDR3 DNA follows: TGTGCCAGCAGCTTAGCGTGGGGACAGGGCCCGGAAACCGGGGAGCTGTTTTTT.

CDR3 residues: CASSSLGLAENEQYF. Written as DNA, the CDR3 is TGTGCCAGCAGCTCCCTGGGGCTAGCGGAAAACGAGCAGTACTTC. This chain connects TRBV11-3 to TRBJ2-7; 7 bases are shared with TRBD2. The junction had 11 bases not matched to a gene; V was cut back by 4 bases and J by 5 bases. The CDR3 spans 15 residues. CDR1 and CDR2 (germline): SGHNT, YENEEA. The whole variable domain, filled in from reference TRBV11-3 and TRBJ2-7, reads EAGVVQSPRYKIIEKKQPVAFWCNPISGHNTLYWYLQNLGQGPELLIRYENEEAVDDSQLPKDRFSAERLKGVDSTLKIQPAELGDSAVYLCASSSLGLAENEQYFGPGTRLTVT.

This clone came up once. The chain links TRBV2 to TRBJ2-2; 12 nucleotides align to TRBD2. The germline gives CDR1 SNHLY, CDR2 FYNNEI. This CDR3 region has 14 residues. V lost 6 bases to trimming and J lost 5 bases; unmatched junction nucleotides: 1. CDR3 sequence: CASRGTSGTGELFF. Here the CDR3 DNA reads TGTGCCAGCAGAGGGACTAGCGGGACCGGGGAGCTGTTTTTT. Full variable domain (rest looked up from reference TRBV2 and TRBJ2-2): EPEVTQTPSHQVTQMGQEVILRCVPISNHLYFYWYRQILGQKVEFLVSFYNNEISEKSEIFDDQFSVERPDGSNFTLKIRSTKLEDSAMYFCASRGTSGTGELFFGEGSRLTVL.

The chain carries TRBV6-5 and TRBJ2-7, with no clear D. The CDR3 contains 15 residues. The germline CDR1 and CDR2 sequences are MNHEY and SVGAGI. V was trimmed by 5 bases and J by 0 bases, leaving 14 bases between them. The CDR3 coding sequence is TGTGCCAGCAGTACCCAGAAGGAGAACTCCTACGAGCAGTACTTC. Protein: CASSTQKENSYEQYF.

This clone was recorded once. In nucleotides, the CDR3 is TGTGCCAGCAGCTTGGCGGGGGGCACAGATACGCAGTATTTT. Its protein is CASSLAGGTDTQYF. The chain is built from TRBV5-6 and TRBJ2-3, with D perhaps matching TRBD2 (6 bases). With 0 bases removed from V and 1 base from J, the gap between germline ends came to 6 bases. The CDR3 totals 14 residues. Germline CDR1 reads SGHDT; CDR2 reads YYEEEE. The entire variable domain, with the rest obtained from reference TRBV5-6 and TRBJ2-3, is as follows: DAGVTQSPTHLIKTRGQQVTLRCSPKSGHDTVSWYQQALGQGPQFIFQYYEEEERQRGNFPDRFSGHQFPNYSSELNVNALLLGDSALYLCASSLAGGTDTQYFGPGTRLTVL.

The rearrangement links TRBV28 to TRBJ2-3; 8 positions agree with TRBD2. The CDR3 runs 13 residues. V shed 3 bases and J 8 bases; nucleotides not matched to a gene: 4. CDR1 is MDHEN and CDR2 is SYDVKM in the germline V gene. CDR3: CASSFPGTSTQYF. CDR3 nucleotide sequence: TGTGCCAGCAGTTTCCCTGGGACTAGTACGCAGTATTTT.

The chain's CDR3 is CASSLGGRDYNEQFF. CDR3 DNA sequence: TGTGCCAGCAGCTTAGGCGGGAGGGACTACAATGAGCAGTTCTTC. The chain couples TRBV7-3 to TRBJ2-1; TRBD2 matches at 9 bases. CDR1 is SGHTA and CDR2 is FQGTGA in the germline V gene. With V trimmed by 2 bases and J by 3 bases, 2 bases remained unmatched. The length of the CDR3 is 15 residues.

The V call is TRBV6-6, the J call TRBJ2-2; 8 bases agree with TRBD2. Germline-derived CDR1 and CDR2 are MNHNY and SVGAGI (reference sequence). The CDR3 loop spans 18 amino acids. After removal of 5 bases from V and 6 bases from J, the junction contained 17 bases not matched to a gene. The CDR3 here is CASSQRTGAGVGSGELFF. In DNA, the CDR3 is TGTGCCAGCAGTCAAAGGACGGGAGCGGGAGTAGGTTCCGGGGAGCTGTTTTTT.

This chain links TRBV10-3 with TRBJ2-7, with a weak D call TRBD2 (5 bases). The CDR3 sequence is 11 residues long. V was cut by 11 bases and J by 1 base, with 9 bases left in between. CDR1 is ENHRY, CDR2 SYGVKD, per germline. DNA of the CDR3: TGTGCCTGGAGGACGTCCTACGAGCAGTACTTC. Amino acid sequence: CAWRTSYEQYF.

The chain combines TRBV9 with TRBJ2-2; D unclear. The germline V and J ends were trimmed by 1 base and 0 bases, with 10 bases remaining between them. Germline CDR1 and CDR2: SGDLS and YYNGEE. CDR3 length: 16 residues. In nucleotides, the CDR3 is TGTGCCAGCAGCGTACAGAGCGTCCCGAACACCGGGGAGCTGTTTTTT. Translation: CASSVQSVPNTGELFF.

The chain employs TRBV29-1 and TRBJ2-7; D assignment may be TRBD1 or TRBD2 (5 bases each). The V and J ends lost 5 bases and 2 bases respectively, with 16 bases between them. Germline values: CDR1 SQVTM, CDR2 ANQGSEA. CDR3 size: 14 residues. The CDR3 here is CSVRTGTSTYEQYF. CDR3 coding DNA: TGCAGCGTTCGCACCGGGACGTCAACCTACGAGCAGTACTTC.

This chain joins TRBV25-1 and TRBJ1-4; the D gene is possibly TRBD1 (5 bases). V was shortened by 4 bases and J by 0 bases, with 9 bases between the two germline ends. Germline CDR1 is MGHDK and CDR2 is SYGVNS. The CDR3 spans 15 residues. In DNA, the CDR3 is TGTGCCAGCAGTGGCACAGGAGCAACTAATGAAAAACTGTTTTTT. The encoded protein is CASSGTGATNEKLFF.

The J gene is TRBJ2-7, the V gene TRBV5-1; TRBD1 agrees at 11 bases. CDR1 is SGHRS, CDR2 YFSETQ, per germline. With 2 bases clipped from V and 6 bases from J, the junction kept 13 bases outside the gene matches. This CDR3 is 17 amino acids long. CDR3 nucleotides: TGCGCCAGCAGCTTCGGACAGGGGGCCTACCTGACCGCCGAGCAGTACTTC. This encodes CASSFGQGAYLTAEQYF.

CDR3 DNA: TGTGCCAGCACTGCCCGGCAGGGGATCACAGATACGCAGTATTTT. Translated, it gives CASTARQGITDTQYF. The chain combines TRBV5-8 with TRBJ2-3; tentatively, D is TRBD1 (6 bases). The CDR3 is 15 amino acids. V lost 6 bases, J lost 2 bases, and 16 bases lay in between. CDR1 SGHTS and CDR2 YDEGEE come from the germline V gene.

This rearrangement joins TRBV21-1 to TRBJ2-7; the table's D call of TRBD2 was not tested on the DNA. TRBV21-1 constitutes a pseudogene. The CDR3 is made up of 16 amino acids. CDR3 coding DNA: TGTGCCAGCAGCAAAGGCCGGCGGACTCATGGGCACGAGCAGTACTTC. Translated, it gives CASSKGRRTHGHEQYF.

V gene TRBV7-2 combines with J gene TRBJ2-2, with 7 bases identical to TRBD2. V lost 3 bases and J lost 7; bases outside the gene matches: 11. CDR3 size: 16 residues. CDR1 SGHTA and CDR2 FQGNSA come from the germline V gene. CDR3 bases: TGTGCCAGCAGCTTCGCGGGGCGGGAGTTGATCGGGGAGCTGTTTTTT. Its translation: CASSFAGRELIGELFF.

V gene TRBV12-3 or TRBV12-4 combines with J gene TRBJ2-1; D is uncertain. The CDR3 consists of 12 residues. V gave up 2 bases and J gave up 5 bases, with 4 bases separating them. CDR3 sequence: CASSLTNNEQFF. CDR3 bases: TGTGCCAGCAGTTTAACTAACAATGAGCAGTTCTTC.

V usage is TRBV4-1 and J usage is TRBJ2-6; tentatively, D is TRBD1 (5 bases). Germline V gene data show CDR1 as MGHRA and CDR2 as YSYEKL. The CDR3 runs 17 residues. Trimming left V 5 bases short and J 2 bases short, with 16 bases between. CDR3: CASSIQVLVPGANVLTF. The CDR3 DNA reads as TGCGCCAGCAGCATACAGGTTCTAGTGCCTGGGGCCAACGTCCTGACTTTC.

This chain links TRBV18 with TRBJ2-3, with 8 bases matching TRBD2. Germline-derived CDR1 and CDR2 are KGHSH and LQKENI. There are 15 residues in the CDR3. Unmatched junction bases numbered 10, after V lost 6 bases and J lost 5 bases. The CDR3 bases are TGTGCCAGCTCCCCAATAGCGGGGAGTGGAGATACGCAGTATTTT. It yields the protein CASSPIAGSGDTQYF.

This clone was counted ten times or more. The gene calls are TRBV4-3 and TRBJ2-6; D possibly corresponds to TRBD2 (5 bases). This CDR3 is built from 16 residues. Germline V CDR1 and CDR2: LGHNA, YSLEER. V was trimmed by 0 bases and J by 2 bases, leaving 8 bases between them. CDR3 bases: TGCGCCAGCAGCCAAGAGGCCGGGGCTGGGGCCAACGTCCTGACTTTC. It yields the protein CASSQEAGAGANVLTF.